This T cell receptor beta chain was retrieved from a study of cytomegalovirus exposure and HLA in healthy donors. CDR1 MGHRA and CDR2 YSYEKL come from the germline V gene. V lost 0 bases and J lost 2, with 10 bases in between. This CDR3 is 15 amino acids long. With 60 Vbeta and 13 Jbeta primers, the PCR was carried out. Profiled with immunoSEQ multiplex PCR; TCRdb holds only in-frame clones, not every one. Of 150,000 to 200,000 clones in the sample, over 60% were seen once. This receptor was identified in a woman aged 40 to 49 in good health and CMV-seronegative. The V gene is TRBV4-1, the J gene TRBJ2-5; maybe TRBD1 (7 bases). Sequencing used PBMCs. CDR3 in DNA: TGCGCCAGCAGCCAAGAGGGGGGACAGCAAGAGACCCAGTACTTC. Protein product: CASSQEGGQQETQYF.